These 16 T cell receptor beta chains share one sample of origin, sequenced in a study of cytomegalovirus exposure and HLA in healthy donors. Sequencing was performed with immunoSEQ multiplex PCR; in TCRdb, only in-frame clones are kept and a portion is missing. The data contain roughly 100,000 clones, 88% of them singletons. What was sequenced was PBMCs. The receptors shown here come from a woman younger than 30 in good health and CMV-seropositive.

J is TRBJ1-5 and V is TRBV15, with TRBD1 as a possible D gene (6 bases). V was shortened by 1 base and J by 1 base, with 8 bases between the two germline ends. The V gene's germline CDR1 is LNHNV and CDR2 YYDKDF (reference sequence). This CDR3 is built from 15 residues. In DNA form, the CDR3 reads TGTGCCACCAGCAGAGGTGACAGGAGCAATCAGCCCCAGCATTTT. This codes for CATSRGDRSNQPQHF. The full variable domain, rest sourced from reference TRBV15 and TRBJ1-5, is DAMVIQNPRYQVTQFGKPVTLSCSQTLNHNVMYWYQQKSSQAPKLLFHYYDKDFNNEADTPDNFQSRRPNTSFCFLDIRSPGLGDTAMYLCATSRGDRSNQPQHFGDGTRLSIL.

This sequence joins TRBV5-1 and TRBJ1-1; 9 nucleotides align to TRBD1. Per germline, CDR1 SGHRS and CDR2 YFSETQ. The trim removed 1 base at V and 1 base at J, leaving 11 bases unmatched. CDR3 length: 18 amino acids. CDR3: CASSLWTGAGAANTEAFF. CDR3 sequence (DNA): TGCGCCAGCAGCTTGTGGACAGGGGCGGGCGCGGCGAACACTGAAGCTTTCTTT.

The J gene is TRBJ1-1, the V gene TRBV7-9; D remains ambiguous. The CDR3 runs 16 residues. Trimming removed 3 bases at V and 4 bases at J, with 18 bases between. CDR1 is SEHNR and CDR2 is FQNEAQ in the germline V gene (reference sequence). The CDR3 region is CASSFSGTDGGTEAFF. CDR3 coding DNA: TGTGCCAGCAGCTTTTCTGGAACAGACGGTGGCACTGAAGCTTTCTTT.

The CDR3 DNA is TGTGCCAGCAGCTTAGGACAGGGGGCAGATACGCAGTATTTT. This gives the protein CASSLGQGADTQYF. V is TRBV7-9 and J is TRBJ2-3, with 9 positions matching TRBD1. Unmatched junction bases numbered 0, after V lost 1 base and J lost 4 bases. The CDR3 runs to 14 residues. The germline gives CDR1 SEHNR, CDR2 FQNEAQ (reference sequence).

V gene TRBV19 combines with J gene TRBJ2-5; the D gene is possibly TRBD1 (6 bases). The V gene's germline CDR1 is LNHDA and CDR2 SQIVND (reference sequence). Trimming cost V 7 bases and J 4 bases, with 13 bases left between them. The CDR3 sequence is 13 residues long. DNA for the CDR3: TGTGCCAGTAAGGGCAGGGGCCGAGAGACCCAGTACTTC. Translation: CASKGRGRETQYF.

The rearrangement links TRBV18 to TRBJ1-2, with D tentatively TRBD1 (5 bases). The germline V gene has CDR1 KGHSH and CDR2 LQKENI. The CDR3 contains 13 residues. Trimming pared 3 bases from V and 8 bases from J, leaving 13 bases between. CDR3 DNA: TGTGCCAGCTCACCGAGTGACAGTAGGGGCTACACCTTC. Protein sequence: CASSPSDSRGYTF.

The J gene is TRBJ1-1, the V gene TRBV15, with 9 bases that match TRBD1. In germline, CDR1 is LNHNV, CDR2 YYDKDF (reference sequence). The J segment lost 10 bases and the V segment lost 6 bases, leaving 12 bases of the junction unmatched. The CDR3 has 14 amino acids. CDR3 in DNA: TGTGCCACCAGACCGGACAGGGGCCCACTTCGAGCTTTCTTT. This translates into CATRPDRGPLRAFF.

The gene calls are TRBV19 and TRBJ1-2; perhaps TRBD1 as D (6 bases). The germline V gene encodes CDR1 LNHDA and CDR2 SQIVND (reference sequence). V lost 2 bases to trimming and J lost 6 bases, with 10 bases between them. This CDR3 has 13 amino acids. The CDR3 is CASSIPPGDGYTF. CDR3 DNA: TGTGCCAGTAGTATACCCCCAGGGGATGGCTACACCTTC.

The chain joins TRBV6-5 to TRBJ1-1; D possibly corresponds to TRBD1 (5 bases). This CDR3 contains 15 residues. Deletions cut 3 bases from V and 4 bases from J, with 15 bases between. Germline V gives CDR1 MNHEY, CDR2 SVGAGI. The CDR3, as DNA: TGTGCCAGCAGTTATTCGCCAGGGCTGGTCACTGAAGCTTTCTTT. Translating gives CASSYSPGLVTEAFF.

The rearrangement joins TRBV15 to TRBJ1-4; TRBD1 aligns across 9 bases. The CDR3 is made up of 20 amino acids. CDR1 LNHNV and CDR2 YYDKDF come from the germline V gene (reference sequence). Trimming at V came to 3 bases and at J to 3 bases, leaving 17 bases not matched to a gene. The CDR3 reads CATSRETGTGIFGANEKLFF. The CDR3 bases are TGTGCCACCAGCAGGGAGACCGGGACAGGGATTTTCGGGGCTAATGAAAAACTGTTTTTT.

V usage is TRBV6-4 and J usage is TRBJ2-3, with TRBD2 matching over 8 bases. The CDR3 consists of 16 residues. V lost 3 bases, J lost 5 bases, and 10 bases stayed unmatched. Germline V lookup: CDR1 MRHNA, CDR2 SNTAGT. The CDR3 DNA reads as TGTGCCAGCAGTGAGGGTGGTAGCGGGGCCTTAGATACGCAGTATTTT. This sequence encodes CASSEGGSGALDTQYF.

J is TRBJ2-5 and V is TRBV10-1; the D gene is possibly TRBD2 (6 bases). CDR3 length: 14 residues. V lost 4 bases to trimming and J lost 5 bases, with 14 bases between them. Germline V gene sequence: CDR1 WNHNN, CDR2 SYGVQD (reference sequence). CDR3 loop: CASSGGVETETQYF. The CDR3 DNA reads TGCGCCAGCAGTGGGGGGGTTGAGACGGAGACCCAGTACTTC.

The chain combines TRBV10-3 with TRBJ1-5; D unresolved. The CDR3 has 14 amino acids. Looked up from germline, CDR1 is ENHRY and CDR2 is SYGVKD. Trimming stripped 3 bases from V and 5 bases from J, with 11 bases between. CDR3 amino acids: CAISEREGDQPQHF. DNA of the CDR3: TGTGCCATCAGTGAAAGGGAGGGAGATCAGCCCCAGCATTTT.

This chain joins TRBV7-9 and TRBJ1-1; D is uncertain. V lost 2 bases and J lost 5, with 3 bases in between. CDR1 and CDR2 from the germline V gene are SEHNR and FQNEAQ (reference sequence). CDR3 length: 11 amino acids. The CDR3 reads CASSLYTEAFF. The CDR3 coding sequence is TGTGCCAGCAGCTTATATACTGAAGCTTTCTTT.

The chain combines TRBV7-9 with TRBJ2-6; D is unclear. This CDR3 region has 14 residues. Germline V gene sequence: CDR1 SEHNR, CDR2 FQNEAQ (reference sequence). The V and J ends lost 2 bases and 8 bases respectively, with 10 bases between them. CDR3 sequence (DNA): TGTGCCAGCAGCTTAACACAATTTCCCAACGTCCTGACTTTC. It is translated as CASSLTQFPNVLTF.

The chain has TRBV29-1 and TRBJ1-2; TRBD1 agrees at 8 bases. CDR3 length equals 16 residues. V lost 2 bases, J lost 7 bases, and 15 bases stayed unmatched. Germline V gene sequence: CDR1 SQVTM, CDR2 ANQGSEA. Written as DNA, the CDR3 is TGCAGCGTTGAATACGACGGACAGGGTGGTCGCAGTGGCTACACCTTC. Protein: CSVEYDGQGGRSGYTF.